The T cell receptor beta chain under discussion was sequenced for a study of CD8 T cells in ankylosing spondylitis. The table lists this clonotype with many counts. A single record per CDR3 protein comes from TCRdb applying MiXCR to the 5' RACE reads. The profile shows about 160,000 distinct CDR3 sequences, approximately 20% of them singletons. Germline-derived CDR1 and CDR2 are MNHEY and SMNVEV (reference sequence). With 6 bases removed from V and 4 bases from J, the gap between germline ends came to 15 bases. The CDR3 is 15 amino acids. V is TRBV27 and J is TRBJ1-4; D not certain. The TCR was taken from a male donor with ankylosing spondylitis or in good health (not recorded which). The sequenced material came from blood, either unsorted or a sorted T cell fraction (not recorded which). CDR3 nucleotides: TGTGCCAGCAGAACTCTCCGGCAGGTTAATGAAAAACTGTTTTTT. It encodes CASRTLRQVNEKLFF.